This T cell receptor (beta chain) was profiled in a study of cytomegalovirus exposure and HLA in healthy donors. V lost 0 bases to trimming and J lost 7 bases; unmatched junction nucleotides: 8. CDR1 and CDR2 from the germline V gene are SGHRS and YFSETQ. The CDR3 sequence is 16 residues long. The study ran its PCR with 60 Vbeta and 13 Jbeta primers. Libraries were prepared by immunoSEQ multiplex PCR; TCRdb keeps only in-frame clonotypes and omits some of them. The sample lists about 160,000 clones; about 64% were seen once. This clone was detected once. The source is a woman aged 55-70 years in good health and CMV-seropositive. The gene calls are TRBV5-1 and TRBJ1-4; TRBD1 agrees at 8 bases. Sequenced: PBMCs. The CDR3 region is CASSLAGTGGIEKLFF. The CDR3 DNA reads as TGCGCCAGCAGCTTGGCTGGAACAGGGGGAATTGAAAAACTGTTTTTT.